Described below is a single T cell receptor beta chain sequence and its context. The data derive from a study of blood T cell repertoires in COVID-19. Trimming at V came to 7 bases and at J to 5 bases, leaving 3 bases not matched to a gene. Germline V CDR1 and CDR2: SGHTA, FQGNSA. CDR3 length: 14 amino acids. Clones were read by immunoSEQ multiplex PCR, and TCRdb kept only the in-frame ones, dropping some. The table has 100,000 to 130,000 clones, around nine tenths seen once. This chain connects TRBV7-2 to TRBJ2-3; 13 positions agree with TRBD2. This receptor was taken from a woman aged 25-40 years with acute or convalescent COVID-19. Sequenced sample: peripheral blood. This CDR3 is CASKLAGGLDTQYF. CDR3 sequence (DNA): TGTGCCAGCAAACTAGCGGGAGGGCTAGATACGCAGTATTTT.